The rows below give T cell receptor beta chains drawn from one sample of a study of T cell responses to AZD1222 COVID-19 vaccine. Sequencing used immunoSEQ multiplex PCR; TCRdb keeps in-frame clones, though not all of them. The top ten hold 5% to 7% of the sample, which has approximately 120,000 clones, 88% seen once. Specimen: peripheral blood, collected 28 days after the second AZD1222 dose. Receptor source: an adult who received the AZD1222 COVID-19 vaccine. Each CDR3 is given with its conserved first and last residue. The order of the fields is V gene, J gene, D gene, clone size, CDR3 protein, CDR3 DNA. The D gene is left open where the match is weak. The size field is filled for only some rows; it gives once, few, many or a size class.

v_gene: TRBV7-9
j_gene: TRBJ2-3
d_gene: TRBD2
abundance: few
CDR3aa: CASSLTSGGHTDTQYF
CDR3nt: TGTGCCAGCAGCCTGACTAGCGGGGGACACACAGATACGCAGTATTTT

v_gene: TRBV20-1
j_gene: TRBJ2-3
d_gene: -
abundance: -
CDR3aa: CSASWGTSTDTQYF
CDR3nt: TGCAGTGCTAGTTGGGGTACTAGCACAGATACGCAGTATTTT

v_gene: TRBV6-5
j_gene: TRBJ2-1
d_gene: TRBD1
abundance: -
CDR3aa: CASNRDREYNEQFF
CDR3nt: TGTGCCAGCAACCGGGACAGGGAGTACAATGAGCAGTTCTTC

v_gene: TRBV9
j_gene: TRBJ1-5
d_gene: TRBD1
abundance: -
CDR3aa: CASSIGQGAFSNQPQHF
CDR3nt: TGTGCCAGCAGCATCGGACAGGGGGCGTTTAGCAATCAGCCCCAGCATTTT

v_gene: TRBV28
j_gene: TRBJ1-6
d_gene: -
abundance: -
CDR3aa: CASTTGPLSLHF
CDR3nt: TGTGCCAGCACAACGGGGCCCTTATCCCTCCACTTT

v_gene: TRBV11-2
j_gene: TRBJ2-5
d_gene: -
abundance: -
CDR3aa: CASREVGARGPYF
CDR3nt: TGTGCCAGCAGAGAGGTGGGGGCGCGGGGCCCGTACTTC

v_gene: TRBV7-9
j_gene: TRBJ2-2
d_gene: -
abundance: once
CDR3aa: CASSLEGGNTGELFF
CDR3nt: TGTGCCAGCAGCTTAGAGGGAGGGAACACCGGGGAGCTGTTTTTT

v_gene: TRBV2
j_gene: TRBJ1-5
d_gene: TRBD1
abundance: -
CDR3aa: CASSGTGGRDQPQHF
CDR3nt: TGTGCCAGCAGTGGAACAGGGGGCCGGGATCAGCCCCAGCATTTT

v_gene: TRBV12-3/TRBV12-4
j_gene: TRBJ1-1
d_gene: TRBD1
abundance: -
CDR3aa: CASEGQGSEAFF
CDR3nt: TGTGCCAGCGAAGGACAGGGGAGTGAAGCTTTCTTT

v_gene: TRBV28
j_gene: TRBJ2-2
d_gene: TRBD1
abundance: -
CDR3aa: CASSTPGQGGAGELFF
CDR3nt: TGTGCCAGCAGTACCCCGGGACAGGGGGGAGCCGGGGAGCTGTTTTTT

v_gene: TRBV16
j_gene: TRBJ2-7
d_gene: -
abundance: -
CDR3aa: CASRRVGRTYEQYF
CDR3nt: TGTGCCAGCAGACGGGTGGGGAGGACTTACGAGCAGTACTTC

v_gene: TRBV27
j_gene: TRBJ2-7
d_gene: -
abundance: -
CDR3aa: CAFRPGTPCCEQYF
CDR3nt: TGTGCCTTTAGGCCCGGGACTCCGTGCTGCGAGCAGTACTTC

v_gene: TRBV24-1
j_gene: TRBJ2-7
d_gene: -
abundance: -
CDR3aa: CATSDSPGPEQYF
CDR3nt: TGTGCCACCAGTGACTCACCTGGACCCGAGCAGTACTTC

v_gene: TRBV19
j_gene: TRBJ2-2
d_gene: -
abundance: -
CDR3aa: CASSINGAFTGELFF
CDR3nt: TGTGCCAGTAGTATCAACGGTGCATTCACCGGGGAGCTGTTTTTT

v_gene: TRBV18
j_gene: TRBJ1-5
d_gene: TRBD1
abundance: once
CDR3aa: CASSLSRGRNQPQHF
CDR3nt: TGTGCCAGCTCCCTTTCTAGGGGGCGCAATCAGCCCCAGCATTTT

v_gene: TRBV28
j_gene: TRBJ1-4
d_gene: TRBD1
abundance: -
CDR3aa: CASSSQGGGNITNEKLFF
CDR3nt: TGTGCCAGCAGTTCCCAAGGGGGCGGGAATATAACTAATGAAAAACTGTTTTTT

v_gene: TRBV6-1
j_gene: TRBJ1-1
d_gene: -
abundance: -
CDR3aa: CASSEPGLGTEAFF
CDR3nt: TGTGCCAGCAGTGAACCGGGGCTTGGCACTGAAGCTTTCTTT

v_gene: TRBV18
j_gene: TRBJ1-4
d_gene: -
abundance: -
CDR3aa: CASSPRGPPDEKLFF
CDR3nt: TGTGCCAGCTCACCACGAGGGCCTCCAGATGAAAAACTGTTTTTT

v_gene: TRBV6-5
j_gene: TRBJ2-7
d_gene: TRBD1
abundance: few
CDR3aa: CASSYRGQGKYEQYF
CDR3nt: TGTGCCAGCAGTTACCGGGGACAGGGTAAATACGAGCAGTACTTC

v_gene: TRBV7-8
j_gene: TRBJ2-7
d_gene: -
abundance: -
CDR3aa: CASSVTNEQYF
CDR3nt: TGTGCCAGCAGCGTGACTAACGAGCAGTACTTC

v_gene: TRBV6-4
j_gene: TRBJ2-2
d_gene: -
abundance: -
CDR3aa: CASKRTATHTGELFF
CDR3nt: TGTGCCAGCAAGAGGACGGCTACCCACACCGGGGAGCTGTTTTTT

v_gene: TRBV30
j_gene: TRBJ1-2
d_gene: -
abundance: -
CDR3aa: CAWSVFNRDFKGYTF
CDR3nt: TGTGCCTGGAGTGTTTTTAACAGGGACTTTAAGGGCTACACCTTC

v_gene: TRBV27
j_gene: TRBJ1-1
d_gene: -
abundance: -
CDR3aa: CASAMNTEAFF
CDR3nt: TGTGCCAGTGCCATGAACACTGAAGCTTTCTTT

v_gene: TRBV7-2
j_gene: TRBJ2-1
d_gene: TRBD1
abundance: -
CDR3aa: CASSFSGTVYNEQFF
CDR3nt: TGTGCCAGCAGCTTCTCCGGGACAGTTTACAATGAGCAGTTCTTC

v_gene: TRBV9
j_gene: TRBJ2-7
d_gene: -
abundance: once
CDR3aa: CASSVRGADEQYF
CDR3nt: TGTGCCAGCAGCGTGAGGGGAGCGGACGAGCAGTACTTC

v_gene: TRBV6-1
j_gene: TRBJ2-3
d_gene: -
abundance: -
CDR3aa: CASSERETSTDTQYF
CDR3nt: TGTGCCAGCAGTGAACGGGAGACTAGCACAGATACGCAGTATTTT

v_gene: TRBV27
j_gene: TRBJ2-2
d_gene: -
abundance: -
CDR3aa: CASSLWGSGELFF
CDR3nt: TGTGCCAGCAGTTTGTGGGGTTCCGGGGAGCTGTTTTTT

v_gene: TRBV5-1
j_gene: TRBJ1-1
d_gene: -
abundance: -
CDR3aa: CASSLEGGNTEAFF
CDR3nt: TGCGCCAGCAGCTTGGAGGGGGGGAACACTGAAGCTTTCTTT

v_gene: TRBV5-1
j_gene: TRBJ2-5
d_gene: -
abundance: -
CDR3aa: CASSSQGSQETQYF
CDR3nt: TGCGCCAGCAGCTCACAGGGTTCCCAAGAGACCCAGTACTTC

v_gene: TRBV30
j_gene: TRBJ1-5
d_gene: TRBD1
abundance: -
CDR3aa: CAWSLLSGQGDQPQHF
CDR3nt: TGTGCCTGGAGTCTTCTGTCGGGACAGGGGGATCAGCCCCAGCATTTT

v_gene: TRBV28
j_gene: TRBJ2-5
d_gene: TRBD1
abundance: -
CDR3aa: CASSFLLTGGETQYF
CDR3nt: TGTGCCAGCAGTTTTTTGCTGACAGGGGGAGAGACCCAGTACTTC

v_gene: TRBV4-1
j_gene: TRBJ2-1
d_gene: TRBD2
abundance: -
CDR3aa: CASRAGSGDFFSYNEQFF
CDR3nt: TGCGCCAGCAGGGCGGGGAGCGGGGATTTCTTCTCCTACAATGAGCAGTTCTTC

v_gene: TRBV25-1
j_gene: TRBJ1-3
d_gene: -
abundance: -
CDR3aa: CASRDRFATIYF
CDR3nt: TGTGCCAGCAGAGACCGGTTCGCCACCATATATTTT

v_gene: TRBV12-3/TRBV12-4
j_gene: TRBJ1-2
d_gene: -
abundance: -
CDR3aa: CASSPATIGYTF
CDR3nt: TGTGCCAGCAGTCCGGCGACAATTGGCTACACCTTC

v_gene: TRBV3-1/TRBV3-2
j_gene: TRBJ2-5
d_gene: -
abundance: -
CDR3aa: CASSHGRQETQYF
CDR3nt: TGTGCCAGCAGCCACGGCAGACAAGAGACCCAGTACTTC

v_gene: TRBV11-3
j_gene: TRBJ2-1
d_gene: -
abundance: -
CDR3aa: CASSSPRQTNEQFF
CDR3nt: TGTGCCAGCAGCTCCCCTCGACAGACCAATGAGCAGTTCTTC

v_gene: TRBV5-4
j_gene: TRBJ2-1
d_gene: -
abundance: -
CDR3aa: CASSPGLVYNEQFF
CDR3nt: TGTGCCAGCAGCCCGGGACTTGTGTACAATGAGCAGTTCTTC

v_gene: TRBV14
j_gene: TRBJ2-6
d_gene: -
abundance: few
CDR3aa: CASSRTGANVLTF
CDR3nt: TGTGCCAGCAGCCGCACTGGGGCCAACGTCCTGACTTTC

v_gene: TRBV7-2
j_gene: TRBJ2-7
d_gene: -
abundance: -
CDR3aa: CASSATGLSPAYGEQYF
CDR3nt: TGTGCCAGCAGCGCAACAGGGCTCTCCCCAGCATACGGCGAGCAGTACTTC

v_gene: TRBV19
j_gene: TRBJ1-6
d_gene: -
abundance: -
CDR3aa: CASGRTGYNSPLHF
CDR3nt: TGTGCCAGTGGACGGACCGGCTATAATTCACCCCTCCACTTT

v_gene: TRBV19
j_gene: TRBJ1-6
d_gene: TRBD1
abundance: -
CDR3aa: CASRVPGTGSSPLHF
CDR3nt: TGTGCCAGTAGGGTACCCGGGACAGGGTCTTCACCCCTCCACTTT

v_gene: TRBV19
j_gene: TRBJ2-7
d_gene: TRBD1
abundance: -
CDR3aa: CASSIGGTGADEQYF
CDR3nt: TGTGCCAGTAGTATAGGGGGGACAGGGGCCGACGAGCAGTACTTC

v_gene: TRBV27
j_gene: TRBJ1-2
d_gene: -
abundance: -
CDR3aa: CASSDSGTHNRGYTF
CDR3nt: TGTGCCAGCAGTGACTCCGGGACACACAATCGCGGCTACACCTTC

v_gene: TRBV3-1/TRBV3-2
j_gene: TRBJ2-3
d_gene: TRBD1
abundance: -
CDR3aa: CASSFQGAPTDTQYF
CDR3nt: TGTGCCAGCAGCTTTCAGGGGGCTCCCACAGATACGCAGTATTTT

v_gene: TRBV30
j_gene: TRBJ2-3
d_gene: TRBD1
abundance: -
CDR3aa: CAWSGGQGGADTQYF
CDR3nt: TGTGCCTGGAGCGGAGGACAGGGAGGAGCAGATACGCAGTATTTT